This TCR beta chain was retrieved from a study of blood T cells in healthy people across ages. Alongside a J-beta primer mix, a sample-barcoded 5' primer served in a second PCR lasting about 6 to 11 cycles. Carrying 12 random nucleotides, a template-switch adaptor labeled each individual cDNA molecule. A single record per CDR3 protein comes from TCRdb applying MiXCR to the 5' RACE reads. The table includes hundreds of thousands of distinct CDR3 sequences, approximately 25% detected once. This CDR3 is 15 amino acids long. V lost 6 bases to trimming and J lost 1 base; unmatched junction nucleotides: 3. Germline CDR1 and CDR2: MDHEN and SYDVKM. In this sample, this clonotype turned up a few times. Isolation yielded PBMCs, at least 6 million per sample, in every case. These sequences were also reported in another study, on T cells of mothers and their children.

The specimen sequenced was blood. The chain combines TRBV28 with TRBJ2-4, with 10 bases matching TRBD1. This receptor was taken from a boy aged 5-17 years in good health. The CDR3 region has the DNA TGTGCCAGCAGCAGACAGGGGGCGGCCAAAAACATTCAGTACTTC. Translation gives CASSRQGAAKNIQYF. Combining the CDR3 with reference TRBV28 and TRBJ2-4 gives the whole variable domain DVKVTQSSRYLVKRTGEKVFLECVQDMDHENMFWYRQDPGLGLRLIYFSYDVKMKEKGDIPEGYSVSREKKERFSLILESASTNQTSMYLCASSRQGAAKNIQYFGAGTRLSVL.